These 3 T cell receptor gamma chains originate from one sample sequenced in a study of gamma-delta T cells after stem cell transplantation listed by TCRdb under 2016. Receptor libraries were prepared by RT-PCR. TCRdb records Illumina MiSeq as the sequencer. TCRdb reanalyzed the public reads with the CATT caller, and identical DNA sequences were merged afterwards. Across this sample there are roughly 3,700 gamma-chain clones, with nearly 5% seen only once. Roughly 22% of the sample goes to the ten largest clones. Sequencing was performed on gamma-delta T cells. The receptors derive from a human donor. It is not recorded whose cells these are; they may come from a transplant donor.

This clone was counted between two and nine times. The rearrangement uses TRGV8 and TRGJ1 or TRGJ2. This CDR3 spans 11 amino acids. J lost 12 bases, V lost 3 bases, and 8 bases had no gene match. The V gene's germline CDR1 is VENAVY and CDR2 YDSYNSRV. Here the CDR3 reads CATWDRWGKLF. The CDR3 region has the DNA TGTGCCACCTGGGATCGCTGGGGGAAACTCTTT.

The rearrangement links TRGV9 to TRGJ1 or TRGJ2. With 2 bases clipped from V and 5 bases from J, the junction kept 6 bases outside the gene matches. The CDR3 is 13 residues long. Germline values: CDR1 GITISATS, CDR2 ISYDGTV (reference sequence). The CDR3 is CALWEGTDYKKLF. In nucleotides, the CDR3 is TGTGCCTTGTGGGAGGGTACTGATTATAAGAAACTCTTT.

This clone was seen a few times. The chain employs TRGV9 and TRGJP. The V gene end was trimmed by 0 bases and the J gene end by 7 bases; junction bases not matched to a gene: 9. The germline V gene encodes CDR1 GITISATS and CDR2 ISYDGTV (reference sequence). The CDR3 is 18 residues long. This CDR3 reads CALWEVPVLELGKKIKVF. The CDR3 coding sequence is TGTGCCTTGTGGGAGGTGCCCGTACTTGAGTTGGGCAAAAAAATCAAGGTATTT.